This T cell receptor beta chain was captured by sequencing in a study of regulatory T cells in long-lasting Graves disease. Study-level information: For a period under 3 months, newly diagnosed Graves' patients had taken antithyroid drugs.

V shed 7 bases, J shed 4 bases, and the junction held 4 bases outside the gene matches. This CDR3 is built from 14 residues. HTBI primers from iRepertoire and Arm-PCR of CDR3 regions yielded the TCR beta libraries. TCRdb re-called the multiplex PCR reads through MiXCR, storing one row per CDR3 protein. The sample records 530,000 or so distinct CDR3 sequences, around an eighth being singletons. Time point here: newly diagnosed GD, antithyroid drugs for less than 3 months. Extracted PBMC RNA gave rise to the TCR library. This clonotype was picked up many times. These data were likewise used in another study, on T cells in Graves' hyperthyroidism and ophthalmopathy. From that study: Diagnosing involved the use of clinical symptoms, serum thyroxine and TRAb, thyroid ultrasound and orbital computed tomography. The majority of expanded thyroid clonotypes above 0.001 also appeared in blood. Model-based prediction identified ophthalmopathy a median 6.5 months prior to its onset.

The receptor's source is a man aged 25-45 years with Graves disease. V and J are TRBV12-3 or TRBV12-4 and TRBJ2-1, with 10 bases that match TRBD1. Sequences were derived from peripheral blood mononuclear cells (PBMCs), sampled at new diagnosis, from a patient treated with antithyroid drugs. DNA of the CDR3: TGTGCCAGCACCAGGACAGGGGGGTACAATGAGCAGTTCTTC. This translates into CASTRTGGYNEQFF.